The rows below give T cell receptor beta chains drawn from one sample of a study of human thymus T cells. Data came from immunoSEQ multiplex PCR; TCRdb stores just in-frame clones and leaves some out. The data contain roughly 130,000 clones, around 94% of them singletons. The sequenced sample was thymus tissue. The origin of the receptors is a boy under three years old with a congenital heart defect but otherwise immunologically healthy. The CDR3 runs from the conserved cysteine through the conserved F or W. A D gene is named only where the DNA matches it firmly. Clone size is stated in some rows and not others, as once, few, many or a class when expanded.

CDR3aa: CASSYSRTGGISYTF
CDR3nt: TGTGCCAGCAGTTACTCGAGGACAGGGGGAATAAGCTACACCTTC
abundance: once
d_gene: TRBD1
j_gene: TRBJ1-2
v_gene: TRBV6-6

CDR3aa: CASTGRGAYNEQFF
CDR3nt: TGTGCCAGCACCGGGCGGGGGGCTTACAATGAGCAGTTCTTC
abundance: -
d_gene: TRBD2
j_gene: TRBJ2-1
v_gene: TRBV6-6

CDR3aa: CASSLAVPLYNSPLHF
CDR3nt: TGTGCCAGCAGTTTAGCCGTCCCCTTATATAATTCACCCCTCCACTTT
abundance: -
d_gene: -
j_gene: TRBJ1-6
v_gene: TRBV28

CDR3aa: CASSPRTSGGLSWNEQFF
CDR3nt: TGCGCCAGCAGCCCCCGGACTAGCGGGGGGCTTAGTTGGAATGAGCAGTTCTTC
abundance: -
d_gene: TRBD2
j_gene: TRBJ2-1
v_gene: TRBV4-3

CDR3aa: CASSLGSRTPRPNTGELFF
CDR3nt: TGTGCCAGCAGCTTAGGATCTAGGACCCCTCGCCCGAACACCGGGGAGCTGTTTTTT
abundance: -
d_gene: -
j_gene: TRBJ2-2
v_gene: TRBV7-8

CDR3aa: CSAGKDTQYF
CDR3nt: TGCAGTGCTGGGAAAGATACGCAGTATTTT
abundance: -
d_gene: -
j_gene: TRBJ2-3
v_gene: TRBV20-1

CDR3aa: CASSVAPGPFRTGELFF
CDR3nt: TGTGCCAGCAGCGTAGCTCCGGGACCCTTCAGGACCGGGGAGCTGTTTTTT
abundance: -
d_gene: -
j_gene: TRBJ2-2
v_gene: TRBV9

CDR3aa: CASRRDRGGELFF
CDR3nt: TGTGCCAGCAGGCGCGACAGGGGTGGGGAGCTGTTTTTT
abundance: -
d_gene: TRBD1
j_gene: TRBJ2-2
v_gene: TRBV2

CDR3aa: CASSSRGSTNEKLFF
CDR3nt: TGTGCCAGCAGCTCCCGGGGGTCAACTAATGAAAAACTGTTTTTT
abundance: -
d_gene: -
j_gene: TRBJ1-4
v_gene: TRBV5-8

CDR3aa: CATSRGRTSGLYNEQFF
CDR3nt: TGTGCCACCAGCAGAGGGAGGACTAGCGGACTCTACAATGAGCAGTTCTTC
abundance: -
d_gene: TRBD2
j_gene: TRBJ2-1
v_gene: TRBV15

CDR3aa: CAWSVPRAGYTF
CDR3nt: TGTGCCTGGAGTGTACCCAGGGCTGGCTACACCTTC
abundance: -
d_gene: -
j_gene: TRBJ1-2
v_gene: TRBV30

CDR3aa: CASSPGTGGSSYEQYF
CDR3nt: TGTGCCAGCAGCCCTGGGACAGGCGGTAGCTCCTACGAGCAGTACTTC
abundance: -
d_gene: TRBD1
j_gene: TRBJ2-7
v_gene: TRBV11-3

CDR3aa: CSVRDRGNNTEAFF
CDR3nt: TGCAGCGTCCGGGACAGGGGGAATAACACTGAAGCTTTCTTT
abundance: once
d_gene: TRBD1
j_gene: TRBJ1-1
v_gene: TRBV29-1

CDR3aa: CASSLEALAGGRTDTQYF
CDR3nt: TGTGCCAGCAGCTTGGAGGCCCTAGCGGGGGGGCGGACAGATACGCAGTATTTT
abundance: -
d_gene: TRBD2
j_gene: TRBJ2-3
v_gene: TRBV5-6

CDR3aa: CASSTWSTDTQYF
CDR3nt: TGTGCCAGCAGCACCTGGAGCACAGATACGCAGTATTTT
abundance: -
d_gene: -
j_gene: TRBJ2-3
v_gene: TRBV4-2

CDR3aa: CASSPGTLYNQPQHF
CDR3nt: TGTGCCAGCAGCCCCGGGACACTCTACAATCAGCCCCAGCATTTT
abundance: -
d_gene: -
j_gene: TRBJ1-5
v_gene: TRBV7-2

CDR3aa: CASSPGGGDYGYTF
CDR3nt: TGTGCCAGCAGCCCTGGCGGGGGTGACTATGGCTACACCTTC
abundance: -
d_gene: -
j_gene: TRBJ1-2
v_gene: TRBV5-5

CDR3aa: CASSASGTGYEKLFF
CDR3nt: TGTGCCAGCAGCGCCTCCGGGACAGGGTACGAAAAACTGTTTTTT
abundance: -
d_gene: TRBD1
j_gene: TRBJ1-4
v_gene: TRBV9

CDR3aa: CAISGRQRDPSPYNEQFF
CDR3nt: TGTGCCATCAGTGGCCGGCAGCGAGACCCGAGCCCCTACAATGAGCAGTTCTTC
abundance: -
d_gene: -
j_gene: TRBJ2-1
v_gene: TRBV10-3

CDR3aa: CASSQEHTGDGYTF
CDR3nt: TGCGCCAGCAGCCAAGAGCACACAGGGGATGGCTACACCTTC
abundance: -
d_gene: TRBD1
j_gene: TRBJ1-2
v_gene: TRBV4-3

CDR3aa: CARPREHTEAFF
CDR3nt: TGTGCCAGACCTAGGGAGCACACTGAAGCTTTCTTT
abundance: -
d_gene: -
j_gene: TRBJ1-1
v_gene: TRBV2

CDR3aa: CASRGYTEAFF
CDR3nt: TGCGCCAGCAGGGGCTACACTGAAGCTTTCTTT
abundance: -
d_gene: -
j_gene: TRBJ1-1
v_gene: TRBV4-1

CDR3aa: CASSLFTPLSDRGYGYTF
CDR3nt: TGCGCCAGCAGCCTCTTCACCCCTCTTTCGGACAGGGGTTATGGCTACACCTTC
abundance: -
d_gene: TRBD1
j_gene: TRBJ1-2
v_gene: TRBV4-1

CDR3aa: CASSEDQPPRREYNEQFF
CDR3nt: TGTGCCAGCAGTGAAGACCAACCCCCGCGACGGGAGTACAATGAGCAGTTCTTC
abundance: -
d_gene: -
j_gene: TRBJ2-1
v_gene: TRBV6-1

CDR3aa: CASSLEASGGPQGPDTQYF
CDR3nt: TGTGCCAGCAGCTTGGAAGCTAGCGGGGGGCCCCAAGGTCCGGATACGCAGTATTTT
abundance: -
d_gene: TRBD2
j_gene: TRBJ2-3
v_gene: TRBV5-4

CDR3aa: CASSAKDSLAKNIQYF
CDR3nt: TGTGCCAGCAGCGCGAAGGACAGTCTAGCCAAAAACATTCAGTACTTC
abundance: -
d_gene: -
j_gene: TRBJ2-4
v_gene: TRBV7-9

CDR3aa: CARSPGGFSGNTIYF
CDR3nt: TGTGCCAGAAGTCCGGGCGGGTTCTCTGGAAACACCATATATTTT
abundance: -
d_gene: -
j_gene: TRBJ1-3
v_gene: TRBV5-3

CDR3aa: CASSLDGGAYEQYF
CDR3nt: TGTGCCAGCAGTTTAGACGGGGGGGCCTACGAGCAGTACTTC
abundance: -
d_gene: TRBD2
j_gene: TRBJ2-7
v_gene: TRBV28

CDR3aa: CASSFPTGELFF
CDR3nt: TGTGCCAGCAGTTTCCCCACCGGGGAGCTGTTTTTT
abundance: -
d_gene: -
j_gene: TRBJ2-2
v_gene: TRBV28

CDR3aa: CASSQVMGLAGVTTDTQYF
CDR3nt: TGCGCCAGCAGCCAAGTTATGGGACTAGCGGGGGTGACCACAGATACGCAGTATTTT
abundance: -
d_gene: TRBD2
j_gene: TRBJ2-3
v_gene: TRBV4-1

CDR3aa: CAWSAKATGTEPEKLFF
CDR3nt: TGTGCCTGGAGTGCGAAAGCTACCGGGACAGAGCCGGAAAAACTGTTTTTT
abundance: -
d_gene: TRBD1
j_gene: TRBJ1-4
v_gene: TRBV30

CDR3aa: CASSQGTSGGFWDTQYF
CDR3nt: TGTGCCAGCAGCCAGGGGACTAGCGGGGGGTTCTGGGATACGCAGTATTTT
abundance: -
d_gene: TRBD2
j_gene: TRBJ2-3
v_gene: TRBV4-2

CDR3aa: CASSHRQGSNYGYTF
CDR3nt: TGCGCCAGCAGCCACCGACAGGGGTCTAACTATGGCTACACCTTC
abundance: -
d_gene: TRBD1
j_gene: TRBJ1-2
v_gene: TRBV4-1

CDR3aa: CASSFGPTSTSANGETQYF
CDR3nt: TGTGCCAGCAGCTTTGGACCCACCTCGACTAGCGCCAATGGAGAGACCCAGTACTTC
abundance: -
d_gene: TRBD2
j_gene: TRBJ2-5
v_gene: TRBV5-8

CDR3aa: CASSLDQRKLHQETQYF
CDR3nt: TGTGCCAGCAGCTTAGATCAACGGAAACTACACCAAGAGACCCAGTACTTC
abundance: -
d_gene: -
j_gene: TRBJ2-5
v_gene: TRBV11-2

CDR3aa: CASSLAPPMTGELFF
CDR3nt: TGTGCTAGCAGCTTAGCGCCTCCCATGACCGGGGAGCTGTTTTTT
abundance: once
d_gene: -
j_gene: TRBJ2-2
v_gene: TRBV7-7

CDR3aa: CAISDGAAHGYTF
CDR3nt: TGTGCCATCAGTGATGGGGCGGCCCATGGCTACACCTTC
abundance: -
d_gene: -
j_gene: TRBJ1-2
v_gene: TRBV10-3

CDR3aa: CASSPVGGNYGYTF
CDR3nt: TGCGCCAGCAGCCCAGTGGGCGGAAACTATGGCTACACCTTC
abundance: -
d_gene: -
j_gene: TRBJ1-2
v_gene: TRBV4-1

CDR3aa: CASSSGTGGTSNQPQHF
CDR3nt: TGTGCCAGCAGCTCCGGGACAGGGGGCACTAGCAATCAGCCCCAGCATTTT
abundance: -
d_gene: TRBD1
j_gene: TRBJ1-5
v_gene: TRBV5-6

CDR3aa: CASSFLHSESPPTDTQYF
CDR3nt: TGTGCCAGCAGTTTTCTCCACTCGGAGTCCCCTCCCACAGATACGCAGTATTTT
abundance: -
d_gene: -
j_gene: TRBJ2-3
v_gene: TRBV27

CDR3aa: CASSLVTSSYNEQFF
CDR3nt: TGTGCCAGCAGCTTAGTTACGAGCTCCTACAATGAGCAGTTCTTC
abundance: -
d_gene: -
j_gene: TRBJ2-1
v_gene: TRBV7-2

CDR3aa: CASSCRLAGNNEQFF
CDR3nt: TGTGCCAGCAGCTGTCGACTAGCGGGGAACAATGAGCAGTTCTTC
abundance: -
d_gene: TRBD2
j_gene: TRBJ2-1
v_gene: TRBV7-2

CDR3aa: CASRRLDRANYGYTF
CDR3nt: TGTGCCAGCAGACGGCTGGACAGGGCTAACTATGGCTACACCTTC
abundance: once
d_gene: TRBD1
j_gene: TRBJ1-2
v_gene: TRBV28

CDR3aa: CASTPSGPTDTQYF
CDR3nt: TGTGCCAGCACCCCTTCAGGTCCGACAGATACGCAGTATTTT
abundance: once
d_gene: -
j_gene: TRBJ2-3
v_gene: TRBV28

CDR3aa: CASSQPIQGTQETQYF
CDR3nt: TGTGCCAGCAGCCAGCCAATACAGGGGACTCAAGAGACCCAGTACTTC
abundance: -
d_gene: -
j_gene: TRBJ2-5
v_gene: TRBV4-2

CDR3aa: CASSPPDRGLTDTQYF
CDR3nt: TGTGCCAGCAGCCCACCTGACAGGGGGCTAACAGATACGCAGTATTTT
abundance: -
d_gene: TRBD1
j_gene: TRBJ2-3
v_gene: TRBV9

CDR3aa: CASSPRGLANEKLFF
CDR3nt: TGTGCCAGCAGTCCCCGGGGTTTAGCTAATGAAAAACTGTTTTTT
abundance: once
d_gene: -
j_gene: TRBJ1-4
v_gene: TRBV27

CDR3aa: CASSRGNTEAFF
CDR3nt: TGCGCCAGCAGCCGGGGGAACACTGAAGCTTTCTTT
abundance: -
d_gene: -
j_gene: TRBJ1-1
v_gene: TRBV5-1

CDR3aa: CASSEPDSPVGDTEAFF
CDR3nt: TGTGCCAGCAGTGAACCGGACAGCCCCGTTGGGGACACTGAAGCTTTCTTT
abundance: -
d_gene: -
j_gene: TRBJ1-1
v_gene: TRBV6-1

CDR3aa: CASSPDGEHYGNTIYF
CDR3nt: TGTGCCAGCAGTCCCGATGGGGAGCACTATGGAAACACCATATATTTT
abundance: once
d_gene: -
j_gene: TRBJ1-3
v_gene: TRBV27

CDR3aa: CASSLRLATTDTQYF
CDR3nt: TGTGCCAGCAGCCTGAGACTAGCAACTACAGATACGCAGTATTTT
abundance: once
d_gene: TRBD2
j_gene: TRBJ2-3
v_gene: TRBV7-9

CDR3aa: CASSGNIGENEQFF
CDR3nt: TGTGCCAGCAGCGGAAACATAGGGGAAAATGAGCAGTTCTTC
abundance: few
d_gene: -
j_gene: TRBJ2-1
v_gene: TRBV9

CDR3aa: CAWSGGQGKPPGYEQYF
CDR3nt: TGTGCCTGGAGCGGGGGGCAGGGAAAACCCCCGGGCTACGAGCAGTACTTC
abundance: once
d_gene: -
j_gene: TRBJ2-7
v_gene: TRBV30

CDR3aa: CASSFIGVHEQYF
CDR3nt: TGTGCCAGCAGCTTTATAGGGGTCCACGAGCAGTACTTC
abundance: once
d_gene: -
j_gene: TRBJ2-7
v_gene: TRBV7-9

CDR3aa: CASSLSRQGATDTQYF
CDR3nt: TGTGCCAGCAGTTTATCAAGACAGGGGGCTACAGATACGCAGTATTTT
abundance: once
d_gene: TRBD1
j_gene: TRBJ2-3
v_gene: TRBV28

CDR3aa: CASSDGQFGTQYF
CDR3nt: TGTGCCAGCAGTGACGGACAGTTTGGGACCCAGTACTTC
abundance: once
d_gene: -
j_gene: TRBJ2-5
v_gene: TRBV5-4

CDR3aa: CASSCGGGGEVTDTQYF
CDR3nt: TGTGCCAGCAGCTGCGGTGGGGGCGGGGAAGTCACAGATACGCAGTATTTT
abundance: -
d_gene: -
j_gene: TRBJ2-3
v_gene: TRBV11-2

CDR3aa: CATSRQGQGNTGELFF
CDR3nt: TGTGCCACCAGCAGACAGGGACAGGGTAACACCGGGGAGCTGTTTTTT
abundance: -
d_gene: TRBD1
j_gene: TRBJ2-2
v_gene: TRBV15

CDR3aa: CASSYRSGEMNYGYTF
CDR3nt: TGTGCCAGCAGTTACCGGAGTGGGGAAATGAACTATGGCTACACCTTC
abundance: -
d_gene: -
j_gene: TRBJ1-2
v_gene: TRBV6-5

CDR3aa: CASSQDGQGGHNGYTF
CDR3nt: TGCGCCAGCAGCCAAGATGGACAGGGCGGTCATAATGGCTACACCTTC
abundance: -
d_gene: TRBD1
j_gene: TRBJ1-2
v_gene: TRBV4-3